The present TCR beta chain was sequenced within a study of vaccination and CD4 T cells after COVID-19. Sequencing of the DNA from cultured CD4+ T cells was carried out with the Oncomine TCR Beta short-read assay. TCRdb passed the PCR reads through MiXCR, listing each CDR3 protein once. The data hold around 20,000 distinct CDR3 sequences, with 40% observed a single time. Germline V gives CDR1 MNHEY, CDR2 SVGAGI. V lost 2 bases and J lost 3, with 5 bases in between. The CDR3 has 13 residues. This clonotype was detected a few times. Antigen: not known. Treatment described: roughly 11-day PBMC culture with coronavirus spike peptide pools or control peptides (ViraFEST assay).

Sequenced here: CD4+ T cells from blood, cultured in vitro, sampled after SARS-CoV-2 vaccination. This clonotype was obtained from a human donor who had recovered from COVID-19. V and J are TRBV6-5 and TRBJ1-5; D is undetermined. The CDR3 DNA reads TGTGCCAGCAGTTACGGTAACAATCAGCCCCAGCATTTT. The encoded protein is CASSYGNNQPQHF.